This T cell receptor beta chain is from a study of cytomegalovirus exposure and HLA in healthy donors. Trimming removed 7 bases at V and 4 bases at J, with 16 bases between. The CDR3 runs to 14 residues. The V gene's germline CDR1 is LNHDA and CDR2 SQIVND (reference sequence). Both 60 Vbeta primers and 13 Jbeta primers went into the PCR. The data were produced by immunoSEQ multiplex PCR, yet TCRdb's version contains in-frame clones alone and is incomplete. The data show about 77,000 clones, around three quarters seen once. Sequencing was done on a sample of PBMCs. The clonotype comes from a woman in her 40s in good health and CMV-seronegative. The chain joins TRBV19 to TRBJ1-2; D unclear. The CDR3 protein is CASIWRAGGYGYTF. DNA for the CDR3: TGTGCCAGTATTTGGAGGGCAGGCGGCTATGGCTACACCTTC.